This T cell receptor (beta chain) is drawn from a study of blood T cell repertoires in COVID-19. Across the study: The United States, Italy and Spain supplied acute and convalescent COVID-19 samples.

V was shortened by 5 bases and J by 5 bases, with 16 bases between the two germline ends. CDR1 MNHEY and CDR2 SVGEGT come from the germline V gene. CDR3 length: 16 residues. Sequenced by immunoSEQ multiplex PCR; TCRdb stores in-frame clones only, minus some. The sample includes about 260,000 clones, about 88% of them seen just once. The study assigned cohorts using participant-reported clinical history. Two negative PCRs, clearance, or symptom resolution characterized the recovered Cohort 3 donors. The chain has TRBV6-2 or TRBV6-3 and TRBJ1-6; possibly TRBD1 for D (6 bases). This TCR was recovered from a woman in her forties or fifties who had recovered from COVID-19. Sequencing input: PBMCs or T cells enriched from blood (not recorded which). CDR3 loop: CASSPMRTANNSPLHF. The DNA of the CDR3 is TGTGCCAGCAGTCCAATGCGGACAGCCAATAATTCACCCCTCCACTTT.